Each of the 11 T cell receptor beta chains below was sequenced from the same sample in a study of control samples from healthy donors and cancer patients. TCRdb keeps only in-frame clones here, not all; method: immunoSEQ multiplex PCR. The table has 150,000 to 200,000 clones, 90% to 95% seen once. The sequencing sample was made of blood. Receptors originate from a man aged 25-45 years in good health.

This chain uses TRBV5-6 with TRBJ2-7, with a weak D call TRBD1 (5 bases). Germline values: CDR1 SGHDT, CDR2 YYEEEE. The CDR3 has 14 residues. The V and J ends lost 2 bases and 1 base respectively, with 10 bases between them. This CDR3 reads CASSFWGSSYEQYF. The CDR3 nucleotides read TGTGCCAGCAGCTTTTGGGGCAGTTCCTACGAGCAGTACTTC.

V is TRBV2 and J is TRBJ1-1, with D hard to call. Trimming took 5 bases from V and 8 from J, leaving 18 bases between them. The CDR3 has 14 residues. CDR1 and CDR2 from the germline V gene are SNHLY and FYNNEI. CDR3 loop: CASSPFRVPGEAFF. The CDR3 coding sequence is TGTGCCAGCAGTCCTTTTAGGGTCCCCGGGGAAGCTTTCTTT.

The rearrangement uses TRBV6-5 and TRBJ1-5; the D is unclear. V was pared by 8 bases and J by 7 bases, with 21 bases between. This CDR3 comprises 15 residues. CDR1 and CDR2 from the germline V gene are MNHEY and SVGAGI. This CDR3 reads CASGLLAEGSQPQHF. The CDR3 coding sequence is TGTGCCAGCGGCCTTTTGGCGGAAGGCAGCCAGCCCCAGCATTTT.

The chain couples TRBV30 to TRBJ1-2, with a weak D call TRBD1 (5 bases). Per the germline V gene, CDR1 is GTSNPN and CDR2 is SVGIG (reference sequence). V shed 7 bases and J shed 7 bases, with 19 bases lying between them. This CDR3 is built from 13 residues. The CDR3 spells CASFRAVETGYTF. DNA of the CDR3: TGTGCCTCCTTCAGGGCTGTCGAAACTGGCTACACCTTC.

The rearrangement joins TRBV27 to TRBJ2-7, with a tentative D call TRBD1 (6 bases). V was cut by 3 bases and J by 7 bases, with 16 bases left in between. The V gene's germline CDR1 is MNHEY and CDR2 SMNVEV (reference sequence). This CDR3 contains 14 residues. CDR3 DNA: TGTGCCAGCAGTTTTGGGGGACAACCCTCTGAGCAGTACTTC. Its protein product is CASSFGGQPSEQYF.

This chain connects TRBV15 to TRBJ1-5, with 7 bases that match TRBD1. The CDR3 has 13 residues. Per germline, CDR1 LNHNV and CDR2 YYDKDF (reference sequence). With 8 bases clipped from V and 1 base from J, the junction kept 2 bases outside the gene matches. CDR3 sequence (DNA): TGTGCCACCGGGGGACAGAGCAATCAGCCCCAGCATTTT. Translating it yields CATGGQSNQPQHF. The whole variable domain, remainder taken from reference TRBV15 and TRBJ1-5, is DAMVIQNPRYQVTQFGKPVTLSCSQTLNHNVMYWYQQKSSQAPKLLFHYYDKDFNNEADTPDNFQSRRPNTSFCFLDIRSPGLGDTAMYLCATGGQSNQPQHFGDGTRLSIL.

V and J are TRBV20-1 and TRBJ2-2; 10 bases fit TRBD2. V was clipped by 3 bases and J by 3 bases; unmatched bases: 10. Per the germline V gene, CDR1 is DFQATT and CDR2 is SNEGSKA (reference sequence). This CDR3 spans 17 amino acids. This CDR3 is CSASVLAGAAHTGELFF. The CDR3 DNA reads TGCAGTGCTAGTGTTCTAGCGGGAGCGGCCCACACCGGGGAGCTGTTTTTT.

V and J are TRBV2 and TRBJ1-1; D is undetermined. The CDR3 runs to 16 residues. From germline, CDR1 is SNHLY and CDR2 FYNNEI. Trimming left V 0 bases short and J 4 bases short, with 15 bases between. CDR3 loop: CASSEAGMRAGTEAFF. The CDR3, as DNA: TGTGCCAGCAGTGAAGCGGGCATGCGAGCCGGCACTGAAGCTTTCTTT.

V gene TRBV4-1 combines with J gene TRBJ2-7; TRBD2 matches 10 bases. The germline V gene has CDR1 MGHRA and CDR2 YSYEKL. V was pared by 3 bases and J by 3 bases, with 8 bases of the junction left unmatched. This CDR3 comprises 16 residues. The CDR3 loop reads CASSHLTSGDFYEQYF. The CDR3 DNA reads TGCGCCAGCAGCCACCTTACTAGCGGGGATTTCTACGAGCAGTACTTC.

J is TRBJ1-6 and V is TRBV28, with D unclear. CDR1 MDHEN and CDR2 SYDVKM come from the germline V gene. CDR3 size: 10 residues. Trimming removed 9 bases at V and 9 bases at J, with 6 bases between. The CDR3 protein is CASSISPLHF. The CDR3, as DNA: TGTGCCAGTTCAATTTCACCCCTCCACTTT.

The J gene is TRBJ1-2, the V gene TRBV28; weak D call: TRBD1 (5 bases). This CDR3 is 13 amino acids long. Germline CDR1 MDHEN, CDR2 SYDVKM. Trimming took off 6 bases at V and 1 base at J, with 9 bases between the two ends. This CDR3 reads CASRARVNYGYTF. The CDR3 DNA is TGTGCCAGCAGAGCCAGGGTTAACTATGGCTACACCTTC.